Described below is a single T cell receptor (beta chain) sequence and its context. The record originates from a study of blood T cell repertoires in COVID-19. Repertoires were generated with immunoSEQ multiplex PCR, while TCRdb's copy carries only in-frame clones and drops some. The sample has about 100,000 clones; about 90% are singletons. The V gene's germline CDR1 is SNHLY and CDR2 FYNNEI. The CDR3 is 12 amino acids. The V end was cut by 7 bases, the J end by 2 bases, with 9 bases between. The chain has TRBV2 and TRBJ2-7; a possible D gene is TRBD1 (5 bases). The TCR was taken from a man under 40 in a cohort sampled during active COVID-19. The specimen was peripheral blood. The chain's CDR3 is CASKQATYEQYF. The CDR3 DNA sequence: TGTGCCAGCAAACAGGCTACCTACGAGCAGTACTTC.